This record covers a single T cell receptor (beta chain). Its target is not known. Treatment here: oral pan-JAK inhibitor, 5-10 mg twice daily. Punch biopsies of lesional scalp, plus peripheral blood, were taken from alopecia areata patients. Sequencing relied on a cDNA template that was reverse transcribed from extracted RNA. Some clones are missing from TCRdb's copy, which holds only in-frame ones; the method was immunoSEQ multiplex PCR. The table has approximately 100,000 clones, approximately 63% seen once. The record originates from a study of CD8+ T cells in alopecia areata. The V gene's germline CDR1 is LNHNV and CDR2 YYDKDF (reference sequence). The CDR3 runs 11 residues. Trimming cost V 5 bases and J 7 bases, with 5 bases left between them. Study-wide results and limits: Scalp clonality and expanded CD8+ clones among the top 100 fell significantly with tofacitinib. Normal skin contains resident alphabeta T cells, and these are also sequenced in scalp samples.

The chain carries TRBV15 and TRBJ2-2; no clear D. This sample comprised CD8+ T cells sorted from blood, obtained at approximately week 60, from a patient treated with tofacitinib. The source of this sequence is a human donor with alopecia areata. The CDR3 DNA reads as TGTGCCACCAGCTGGATCGGGGAGCTGTTTTTT. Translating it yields CATSWIGELFF.